The clone carrying this TCR beta chain was seen only a few times. Its antigen is undetermined. These data originate in a study of T cells after yellow fever vaccination. Synthesis of TCR cDNA relied on 5'RACE template switching, which attached a universal primer site and UMIs. TCRdb independently ran MiXCR on the 5' RACE reads; one entry per CDR3 protein. The data hold about 220,000 distinct CDR3 sequences, with approximately 6.3% observed a single time. The germline V gene encodes CDR1 LGHNA and CDR2 YSLEER. The CDR3 runs to 16 residues. J gave up 0 bases and V 3 bases, and 8 bases lay outside the gene matches. General study points: A large majority of primary-vaccination clones showed up again after the booster (96% CD4, about 90% CD8).

Sample: CD4+ T cells sorted from PBMCs, taken on the day of the yellow fever booster vaccination. The chain uses TRBV4-3 and TRBJ2-7; 7 bases fit TRBD1. This clonotype originated in a man aged 25-45 years who received the YFV17D yellow fever vaccine. The CDR3 DNA is TGCGCCAGCAGCCAGACTTACTGGACAGGCTCCTACGAGCAGTACTTC. Translation gives CASSQTYWTGSYEQYF.